The entry below gives a single T cell receptor beta chain sequence along with its context. This clone showed up just once. The antigen it recognizes is unknown. Base-call qualities are not available, and no considerably larger clone is one nucleotide away. This sample was included in a study of blood T cell repertoires in COVID-19 (dated by TCRdb to the early 2020s). Some background on the complete study: Collaborator samples came from the United States, Italy and Spain and covered acute and convalescent phases of COVID-19. Subjects who had been exposed to COVID-19, were actively infected with it, or had recovered from it provided the deeply sampled blood TCRbeta repertoires that made up the dataset. Samples came from the ongoing ImmuneRACE study (first 160 participants) plus 1,254 subjects from 6 global collaborators. The material from the prospective study consisted of cDNA or gDNA derived from T cells, B-cell-depleted T cells, or PBMCs. The repertoires were released in a freely available public database meant as a resource for research on the immune response to SARS-CoV-2. Where HLA class I and class II types were available, the types were taken from metadata supplied by the sample provider, not from assay-based typing. Sample metadata almost always included a de-identified subject ID, COVID-19 status, age in years and sex.

The immunoSEQ Assay, a bias-controlled multiplex PCR, was used to amplify TCRbeta CDR3 regions from genomic DNA. Regarding the original processing steps: Within the assay, amplification of reference gene primers was used to estimate how many nucleated cells each sample contained. To quantify the absolute abundance of each unique TCRbeta CDR3 rearrangement, sequence reads were collapsed and filtered. For each sample, productive Simpson clonality was calculated as the square root of Simpson's diversity index over productive rearrangements. What TCRdb holds here is the immuneACCESS table cut down to in-frame rearrangements. Part of the clones is not present; checked against another copy, under half of the missing clones reflect an unresolved V gene, and the others are unexplained. The V and J calls and clone size are taken from that table; D and trimming were inferred from the DNA. For this sample the table gives 180,000 or so clones, of which roughly 89% were detected only once. Of the sample, 3.7% is held by the ten largest clones.

Beyond this particular receptor, the publication reports: The amount of clinical and demographic metadata varied by source and participant and was provided uncurated.

The collaborating institutions used their own protocols to collect whole blood in K2EDTA tubes. For TCRbeta analysis, collaborators shipped samples as frozen whole blood, isolated PBMCs, or DNA extracted from either of those sample types. Via the germline V gene, CDR1 is SNHLY and CDR2 FYNNEI. At the junction V is shortened by 3 bases and J by 2 bases; bases outside the gene matches: 8. The CDR3 sequence holds 16 residues, the cysteine and phenylalanine included. Of the read, only the CDR3 DNA is kept; its 48 bases are in frame from base 1. The sequencing sample was made of peripheral blood. The TCR originated in a man in his late teens or twenties with active or convalescent COVID-19. Recombination joined TRBV2 with TRBJ1-1; 8 middle bases align to TRBD1. The CDR3 here reads CASSDWTGPGNTEAFF. The sequence in DNA is TGTGCCAGCAGTGACTGGACAGGGCCAGGTAACACTGAAGCTTTCTTT.